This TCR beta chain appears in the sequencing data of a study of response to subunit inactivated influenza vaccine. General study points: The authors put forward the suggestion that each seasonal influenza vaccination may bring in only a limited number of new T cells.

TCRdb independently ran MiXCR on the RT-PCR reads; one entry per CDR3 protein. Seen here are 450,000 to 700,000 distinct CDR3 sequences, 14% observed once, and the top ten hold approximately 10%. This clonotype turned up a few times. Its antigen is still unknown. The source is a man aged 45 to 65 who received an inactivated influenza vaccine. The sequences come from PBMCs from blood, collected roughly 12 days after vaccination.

The CDR3 DNA sequence: TGTGCCACCCGTAGGATGAGCGGAAGCACAGATACGCAGTATTTT. It encodes CATRRMSGSTDTQYF. The rearrangement joins TRBV2 to TRBJ2-3, with D perhaps matching TRBD2 (5 bases). Per the germline V gene, CDR1 is SNHLY and CDR2 is FYNNEI. The CDR3 is 15 residues long. Between the trimmed V and J ends, which lost 10 bases and 0 bases, there was a span of 17 bases.